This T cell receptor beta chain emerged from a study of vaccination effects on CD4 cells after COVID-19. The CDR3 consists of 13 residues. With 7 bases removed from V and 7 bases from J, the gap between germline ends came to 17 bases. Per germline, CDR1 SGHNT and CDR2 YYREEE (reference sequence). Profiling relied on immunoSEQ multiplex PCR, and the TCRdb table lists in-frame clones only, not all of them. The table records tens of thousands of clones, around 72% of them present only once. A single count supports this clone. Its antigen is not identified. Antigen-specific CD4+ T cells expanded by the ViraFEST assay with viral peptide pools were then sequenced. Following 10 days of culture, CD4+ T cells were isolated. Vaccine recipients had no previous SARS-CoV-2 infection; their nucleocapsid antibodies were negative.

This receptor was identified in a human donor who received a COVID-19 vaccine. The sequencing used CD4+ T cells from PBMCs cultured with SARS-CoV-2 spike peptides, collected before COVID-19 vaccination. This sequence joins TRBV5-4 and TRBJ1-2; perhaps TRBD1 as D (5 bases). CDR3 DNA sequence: TGTGCCAGCCCCGGAGGACGGGGGGTTGGCTACACCTTC. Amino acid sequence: CASPGGRGVGYTF.